This TCR beta chain emerged from a study of blood T cell repertoires in COVID-19. Only in-frame clones appear in the TCRdb table, and some are missing; sequencing was by immunoSEQ multiplex PCR. Seen here are tens of thousands of clones, around 80% observed once, and the top ten hold over 6.5%. This CDR3 contains 14 residues. V was clipped by 1 base and J by 2 bases, with 7 bases between them. Germline lookup yields CDR1 SGHVS and CDR2 FQNEAQ. The TCR originated in a man aged 65 to 85 with acute or convalescent COVID-19. The gene calls are TRBV7-8 and TRBJ2-3; D is undetermined. Sequenced material: peripheral blood. The CDR3 is CASSLVSLTDTQYF. CDR3 sequence (DNA): TGTGCCAGCAGCTTAGTCAGTCTCACAGATACGCAGTATTTT.